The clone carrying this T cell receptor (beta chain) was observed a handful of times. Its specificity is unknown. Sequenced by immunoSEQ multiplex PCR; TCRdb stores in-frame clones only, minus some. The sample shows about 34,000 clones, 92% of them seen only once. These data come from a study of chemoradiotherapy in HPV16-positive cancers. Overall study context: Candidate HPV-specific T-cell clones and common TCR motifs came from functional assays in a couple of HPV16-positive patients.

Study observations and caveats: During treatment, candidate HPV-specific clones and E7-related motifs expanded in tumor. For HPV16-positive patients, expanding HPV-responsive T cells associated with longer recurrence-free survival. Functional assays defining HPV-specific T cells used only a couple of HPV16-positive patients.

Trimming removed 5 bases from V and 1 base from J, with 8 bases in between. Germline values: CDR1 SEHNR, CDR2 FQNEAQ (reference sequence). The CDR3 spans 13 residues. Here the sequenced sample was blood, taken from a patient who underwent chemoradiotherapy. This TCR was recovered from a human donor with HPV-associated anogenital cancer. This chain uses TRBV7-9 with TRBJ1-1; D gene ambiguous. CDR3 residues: CASSRGGNTEAFF. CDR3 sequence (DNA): TGTGCCAGCAGCCGTGGAGGGAACACTGAAGCTTTCTTT.